This record concerns one T cell receptor (beta chain) sequence. Its antigen specificity is not known. No much larger clone exists at a distance of one base, and base qualities are not known. V and J are trimmed by 3 bases and 4 bases, and the gene matches miss 9 bases of the junction. Taken from the germline V gene (reference sequence), the CDR1 and CDR2 loops are DFQATT and SNEGSKA. The CDR3 contains 15 residues, cysteine and phenylalanine counted. Of all the DNA, just the CDR3 is kept, 45 bases in frame from base 1. The data were taken from a study of blood T cell repertoires in COVID-19 (TCRdb year 2020). As for the study more broadly: Samples covering the acute and convalescent phases of COVID-19 were provided by collaborators in the United States, Italy and Spain. The material from the prospective study consisted of cDNA or gDNA derived from T cells, B-cell-depleted T cells, or PBMCs. Deeply sampled blood TCRbeta repertoires from subjects exposed to, actively infected with, or recovered from COVID-19 were included in the dataset. The repertoires were released in a freely available public database meant as a resource for research on the immune response to SARS-CoV-2. The samples were drawn from two sources: the first 160 participants of the ongoing ImmuneRACE study, and 1,254 subjects contributed by 6 global collaborators. Nearly every sample came with metadata listing a de-identified subject ID, COVID-19 status, age in years and sex. Where HLA class I and class II types were available, the types were taken from metadata supplied by the sample provider, not from assay-based typing.

Results and caveats for the whole study, not just this receptor: The quantity of clinical and demographic metadata differed by source and by participant and was supplied without curation.

TCRbeta CDR3 regions were amplified from genomic DNA using the immunoSEQ Assay, a bias-controlled multiplex PCR. The original methods were these. The number of nucleated cells in each sample was estimated by amplification of reference gene primers within the assay. To quantify the absolute abundance of each unique TCRbeta CDR3 rearrangement, sequence reads were collapsed and filtered. For each sample, productive Simpson clonality was calculated by taking the square root of Simpson's diversity index across productive rearrangements. TCRdb holds this immuneACCESS table with in-frame rearrangements only. Some clones are missing; in checked studies, unresolved V genes explain under half, and the rest has no known cause. D and trimming come from the DNA, and the V and J calls and clone size come from that table. This sample lists 250,000 to 300,000 clones; approximately 91% were detected once. Just under 1% of the sample is in the top ten clones.

In the prospective study, participants were about 18 to 95 years old, resided in fewer than 25 geographic areas of the United States, and were enrolled through a virtual design. To assign participants to cohorts, the prospective study relied on clinical history that participants themselves reported in a screening survey and a study questionnaire. For ImmuneRACE Cohort 3, a participant was defined as recovered based on two consecutive negative NP/OP PCR tests, clearance by a healthcare professional, or resolution of symptoms. Each participant in the prospective study had whole blood, serum and a nasopharyngeal or oropharyngeal swab collected by mobile phlebotomists. Prospective study participants could optionally give additional blood draws and questionnaires over a roughly 2-month period. Before DNA extraction, prospective study blood samples were shipped either frozen or at room temperature.

Recombination joined TRBV20-1 with TRBJ2-1; a stretch of 7 junction bases matches TRBD2. The sample comprised PBMCs or T cells enriched from blood (not recorded which). This clonotype was obtained from a woman under 40 who had recovered from COVID-19. The CDR3 protein: CSASPIAGHYNEQFF. The DNA sequence is as follows: TGCAGTGCTAGTCCAATAGCGGGCCATTACAATGAGCAGTTCTTC.